The following is a T cell receptor beta chain sequence with its context. Its cognate antigen is unknown. V dropped 0 bases and J dropped 1; count of bases not matched to a gene: 8. There are 18 residues in the CDR3. Germline lookup yields CDR1 SGHDT and CDR2 YYEEEE. This sample was taken from a study of CD8 T cells in Susac syndrome. Reverse transcription of roughly 0.5 to 1 ug RNA was carried out with random hexamers. An immunoSEQ multiplex PCR amplified TCR beta CDR3 over 54 Vbeta and 13 Jbeta. TCRdb ran MiXCR on the immunoSEQ multiplex PCR reads and lists one entry per CDR3 protein. The sample carries 55,000 to 70,000 distinct CDR3 sequences, 85% to 95% recorded once. Peripheral blood CD8+ and CD4+ T cells were profiled by TCR beta sequencing. TEMRA cells were FACS-enriched, while CD8+ and CD4+ T cells were negatively isolated. General observations from the study: The study's TCR sequencing and HLA analysis covered a relatively small number of individuals, and the study acknowledged this.

This sequence originates from a human donor in good health. The V gene is TRBV5-6, the J gene TRBJ2-5; 11 bases are shared with TRBD2. The sample comprised CD8+ T cells from PBMCs. This CDR3 reads CASSLGGSGGARQETQYF. Written as DNA, the CDR3 is TGTGCCAGCAGCTTGGGGGGTAGCGGGGGGGCTCGCCAAGAGACCCAGTACTTC.